Listed here are 22 T cell receptor beta chains from one sample, sequenced in a study of cytomegalovirus exposure and HLA in healthy donors. This PCR relied on a set of 60 Vbeta primers and 13 Jbeta primers. TCRdb's table, derived via immunoSEQ multiplex PCR, lists solely in-frame clones and lacks some. The data show 110,000 or so clones, around 68% seen once. Sequencing was carried out using PBMCs. These receptors came from a woman between 40 and 50 years old in good health and CMV-seropositive.

The rearrangement links TRBV5-1 to TRBJ1-1; 10 nucleotides agree with TRBD1. Germline CDR1 reads SGHRS; CDR2 reads YFSETQ. The CDR3 runs 17 residues. V lost 3 bases to trimming and J lost 1 base; unmatched junction nucleotides: 9. CDR3 nucleotide sequence: TGCGCCAGCAGCTACTTAGCGGGGACAGGGGAGAACACTGAAGCTTTCTTT. It translates to CASSYLAGTGENTEAFF.

The chain couples TRBV14 to TRBJ1-6; the D is unclear. Germline V gene data show CDR1 as SGHDN and CDR2 as FVKESK. The ends were cut back, 2 bases at V and 5 bases at J, with 7 bases in the middle. The CDR3 runs 14 residues. The CDR3 is CASSQFRDNSPLHF. The CDR3 coding sequence is TGTGCCAGCAGCCAATTCCGCGATAATTCACCCCTCCACTTT.

V usage is TRBV18 and J usage is TRBJ1-2; D is possibly TRBD1 (6 bases). Germline V gene data show CDR1 as KGHSH and CDR2 as LQKENI. This CDR3 spans 15 amino acids. Deletions cut 2 bases from V and 8 bases from J, with 18 bases between. The CDR3 is CASSPIGPEGGGYTF. CDR3 bases: TGTGCCAGCTCACCAATTGGCCCAGAAGGGGGAGGCTACACCTTC.

This rearrangement joins TRBV19 to TRBJ1-2; D might be TRBD1 (5 bases). CDR1 and CDR2 from the germline V gene are LNHDA and SQIVND (reference sequence). With 7 bases removed from V and 5 bases from J, the gap between germline ends came to 17 bases. This CDR3 comprises 14 residues. CDR3 sequence: CASKRQGGIYGYTF. Written as DNA, the CDR3 is TGTGCCAGTAAGAGGCAGGGCGGGATTTATGGCTACACCTTC.

The rearrangement links TRBV29-1 to TRBJ1-2; D remains unclear. CDR3 length: 12 residues. Germline V gives CDR1 SQVTM, CDR2 ANQGSEA. The V and J ends lost 8 bases and 1 base respectively, with 11 bases between them. CDR3 sequence (DNA): TGCAGCTCACAAGGGAGTAACTATGGCTACACCTTC. It encodes CSSQGSNYGYTF.

The gene calls are TRBV9 and TRBJ2-5, with 14 nucleotides matching TRBD2. After removal of 3 bases from V and 4 bases from J, the junction contained 5 bases not matched to a gene. Looked up from germline, CDR1 is SGDLS and CDR2 is YYNGEE. The CDR3 extends over 16 amino acids. DNA for the CDR3: TGTGCCAGCAGCGGGGGACTAGCGGGAGTGGGAGAGACCCAGTACTTC. It specifies CASSGGLAGVGETQYF.

The chain couples TRBV30 to TRBJ1-6, with a possible D match to TRBD1 (5 bases). CDR1 is GTSNPN, CDR2 SVGIG, per germline (reference sequence). The CDR3 is 13 amino acids. V was clipped by 3 bases and J by 11 bases, with 14 bases between them. The CDR3 loop reads CAWRRQGLTPLHF. For the CDR3, the DNA is TGTGCCTGGAGGAGGCAGGGACTGACACCCCTCCACTTT.

The chain links TRBV6-1 to TRBJ1-1; D possibly corresponds to TRBD1 (6 bases). The CDR3 contains 13 residues. Germline V gene sequence: CDR1 MNHNS, CDR2 SASEGT. Trimming shortened V by 7 bases and J by 6 bases, and 15 bases separated the two germline ends. CDR3 nucleotide sequence: TGTGCCAGCACCAAAGGGGGTCGGCCTGAAGCTTTCTTT. It yields the protein CASTKGGRPEAFF.

The J gene is TRBJ2-7, the V gene TRBV19; 11 bases fit TRBD1. The germline gives CDR1 LNHDA, CDR2 SQIVND (reference sequence). The CDR3 spans 13 residues. V shed 7 bases, J shed 3 bases, and the junction held 2 bases outside the gene matches. The CDR3 spells CASTGTGGYEQYF. For the CDR3, the DNA is TGTGCCAGTACCGGGACAGGGGGCTACGAGCAGTACTTC.

CDR3 sequence: CASSLSRGISYNEQFF. The CDR3 DNA sequence: TGTGCCAGCAGTTTATCGAGGGGGATCTCCTACAATGAGCAGTTCTTC. The chain couples TRBV27 to TRBJ2-1, with D possibly TRBD1 on 6 matching bases. The germline V and J ends were trimmed by 0 bases and 0 bases, with 9 bases remaining between them. The CDR3 sequence is 16 residues long. Germline V gives CDR1 MNHEY, CDR2 SMNVEV (reference sequence).

The rearrangement links TRBV4-3 to TRBJ2-1, with TRBD2 identical over 9 bases. J gave up 8 bases and V 3 bases, and 8 bases lay outside the gene matches. This CDR3 has 15 amino acids. Germline-derived CDR1 and CDR2 are LGHNA and YSLEER. In DNA form, the CDR3 reads TGCGCCAGCAGCCAGCCTGGCGGGGGGGCCGATGAGCAGTTCTTC. Translation: CASSQPGGGADEQFF.

This clone was counted once. J is TRBJ2-5 and V is TRBV5-4; 11 bases fit TRBD1. J lost 5 bases, V lost 3 bases, and 6 bases had no gene match. The germline V gene encodes CDR1 SGHNT and CDR2 YYREEE (reference sequence). There are 15 residues in the CDR3. In nucleotides, the CDR3 is TGTGCCAGCAGCTCCGGGACAGGGGGTGATGAGACCCAGTACTTC. Its translation: CASSSGTGGDETQYF.

The V gene is TRBV18, the J gene TRBJ1-2; D gene uncertain. The CDR3 runs to 11 residues. Looked up from germline, CDR1 is KGHSH and CDR2 is LQKENI. V shed 3 bases and J shed 4 bases, with 3 bases lying between them. This CDR3 reads CASSPSYGYTF. In DNA form, the CDR3 reads TGTGCCAGCTCACCCTCCTATGGCTACACCTTC.

The count of this clone is one. The chain recombines TRBV6-1 with TRBJ2-5; 10 bases align to TRBD2. Germline V lookup: CDR1 MNHNS, CDR2 SASEGT. CDR3 length: 17 residues. V trimming: 1 base; J trimming: 5 bases; junction bases outside the gene matches: 10. CDR3 residues: CASSEVAWLAGEETQYF. The CDR3 DNA reads TGTGCCAGCAGTGAAGTAGCGTGGCTAGCGGGAGAGGAGACCCAGTACTTC.

V and J are TRBV7-2 and TRBJ2-1; 10 bases line up with TRBD2. Germline V gene sequence: CDR1 SGHTA, CDR2 FQGNSA. This CDR3 comprises 15 residues. V shed 4 bases, J shed 7 bases, and the junction held 7 bases outside the gene matches. The CDR3 nucleotides are TGTGCCAGCAGCTATAGGGGTAGCGGGAGGAATGAGCAGTTCTTC. It yields the protein CASSYRGSGRNEQFF.

For the CDR3, the DNA is TGTGCCAGCACCTCCCTCGGGAGCATCCCTGGAAACACCATATATTTT. This gives the protein CASTSLGSIPGNTIYF. V gene TRBV11-2 combines with J gene TRBJ1-3; D ambiguous. CDR3 length: 16 amino acids. V shed 7 bases and J shed 2 bases, with 18 bases lying between them. Germline loops: CDR1 SGHAT, CDR2 FQNNGV.

This clone was observed a handful of times. This sequence joins TRBV13 and TRBJ2-1; TRBD2 matches at 9 bases. Germline CDR1 and CDR2: PRHDT and FYEKMQ (reference sequence). The ends lost 1 base at V and 8 bases at J; junction bases unmatched: 15. This CDR3 is 18 amino acids long. CDR3 in amino acids: CASSLDGGRAQWNHEQFF. The CDR3 nucleotides are TGTGCCAGCAGCTTAGACGGCGGGAGGGCCCAGTGGAACCATGAGCAGTTCTTC.

This clone appeared once. The chain combines TRBV30 with TRBJ1-3; D perhaps matches TRBD1 (6 bases). The CDR3 is made up of 15 amino acids. Germline V gene sequence: CDR1 GTSNPN, CDR2 SVGIG (reference sequence). CDR3 sequence: CVSPTGSRGGNTIYF. The CDR3, as DNA: TGTGTCTCACCGACAGGTTCCCGGGGTGGAAACACCATATATTTT.

This clone was found a few times. The J gene is TRBJ1-1, the V gene TRBV6-5; 9 nucleotides match TRBD1. J lost 6 bases, V lost 7 bases, and 9 bases had no gene match. Germline V gene lookup returns CDR1 MNHEY and CDR2 SVGAGI. The CDR3 loop spans 14 amino acids. The CDR3 DNA sequence: TGTGCCAGCACCGGGACAGGGAGGTCCCCTGAAGCTTTCTTT. Translated, it gives CASTGTGRSPEAFF.

DNA for the CDR3: TGTGCCAGCAGCTATTTCAGACAGGGCAATGAGCAGTTCTTC. Residues: CASSYFRQGNEQFF. This chain links TRBV5-4 with TRBJ2-1; 7 nucleotides agree with TRBD1. The trim removed 3 bases at V and 6 bases at J, leaving 6 bases unmatched. CDR3 length equals 14 residues. CDR1 SGHNT and CDR2 YYREEE come from the germline V gene (reference sequence).

The chain joins TRBV7-3 to TRBJ2-1; no clear D gene. Per the germline V gene, CDR1 is SGHTA and CDR2 is FQGTGA. Trimming took off 1 base at V and 9 bases at J, with 7 bases between the two ends. The CDR3 is 12 amino acids. This CDR3 is CASSLRASEQFF. The CDR3 coding sequence is TGTGCCAGCAGCTTAAGGGCCAGTGAGCAGTTCTTC.

The chain uses TRBV4-2 and TRBJ1-2; the D is unclear. From germline, CDR1 is LGHNA and CDR2 YNFKEQ. The ends were cut back, 1 base at V and 7 bases at J, with 19 bases in the middle. This CDR3 has 16 residues. DNA for the CDR3: TGTGCCAGCAGCCAAGCCAGCGAGACGCTCGGCTGTGGCTACACCTTC. It specifies CASSQASETLGCGYTF.